This section outlines one T cell receptor (beta chain) sequence together with its context. Trimming took 0 bases from V and 9 from J; bases not matched to a gene: 4. CDR1 and CDR2 from the germline V gene are SGHRS and YFSETQ. This CDR3 has 16 amino acids. This sample was included in a study of blood T cell repertoires in COVID-19. Only in-frame clones appear in the TCRdb table, and some are missing; sequencing was by immunoSEQ multiplex PCR. The sample records fewer than 400,000 clones, roughly 85% being singletons. The sequence was obtained from a woman between 18 and 29 years old with acute or convalescent COVID-19. The sequencing sample was made of peripheral blood. J is TRBJ1-6 and V is TRBV5-1, with 12 positions matching TRBD1. As DNA, the CDR3 is TGCGCCAGCAGCTTGGTGGGACAGGGGGCTAGTTCACCCCTCCACTTT. Encoded protein: CASSLVGQGASSPLHF. The full variable domain, with the rest looked up from reference TRBV5-1 and TRBJ1-6, is KAGVTQTPRYLIKTRGQQVTLSCSPISGHRSVSWYQQTPGQGLQFLFEYFSETQRNKGNFPGRFSGRQFSNSRSEMNVSTLELGDSALYLCASSLVGQGASSPLHFGNGTRLTVT.